The following is a T cell receptor beta chain sequence with its context. Its antigen remains unidentified. No clone much larger than this one lies a single base away; base qualities are absent. V and J are trimmed by 7 bases and 4 bases, and the gene matches miss 4 bases of the junction. The germline V gene gives CDR1 as MDHEN and CDR2 as SYDVKM. The CDR3 sequence holds 14 residues, the cysteine and phenylalanine included. The only DNA kept is the CDR3, 42 bases in frame from the first base. This record comes from a study of OX40 agonist ivuxolimab in advanced cancers. Turning to the overall study: Ivuxolimab was an agonistic, fully human IgG2 monoclonal antibody directed against OX40 (CD134), a costimulatory receptor. Intravenous ivuxolimab was administered to patients every 2 weeks at six dose levels: 0.01, 0.1, 0.3, 1.5, 3 and 10 mg/kg. Of the approximately 50 patients in dose escalation, about 20 had hepatocellular carcinoma, roughly 15 had melanoma, 9 had renal cell carcinoma and 9 had head and neck cancer. In the dose-escalation cohort, roughly 80% of patients were male, and the mean age was around 60 years, with a range of about 23 to 85. Patients were allowed to have had prior anti-PD-1, anti-PD-L1 or anti-CTLA-4 therapy, and around 37% of the dose-escalation patients had previously received checkpoint inhibitors. Three dose-escalation patients achieved partial responses, one with hepatocellular carcinoma and two with cutaneous melanoma. Peripheral TCRbeta sequencing aimed to test whether ivuxolimab altered TCR sequence diversity and caused clonal T-cell expansion. The paper describes the monotherapy dose-escalation part (N ≈ 52 patients) of the phase I trial of ivuxolimab.

Genomic DNA was isolated from the sorted cells so that the TCRbeta CDR3 region could be sequenced. The immunoSEQ Assay was used to sequence the TCRbeta CDR3 regions. Entries here come from immuneACCESS through TCRdb and include only in-frame sequences with V and J called. Some clones fail to appear in such tables; in the studies checked, an unresolved V gene covers under half of the shortfall, and the cause of the remainder is unknown. Here the sample has approximately 58,000 clones; 65% to 85% occur a single time. The biggest ten clones account for 4.6% of the sample. Summary of the overall study and its limitations: After ivuxolimab, CD8+ T cells had more expanded clones than CD4+ T cells on average. Low levels of normalized T-cell clonal expansion were also seen in some nonresponding patients. In partial responders in the 0.1-3.0 mg/kg groups, normalized peripheral clonal expansion was found to be among the lowest, especially among CD8+ T cells. At doses of 0.1 to 3.0 mg/kg, clonal expansion of both CD4+ and CD8+ T cells in blood was seen between baseline and week 6. The antigen specificity of the clonally expanded peripheral T cells was not determined.

The trial excluded patients who had a history of autoimmune disease or were on systemic immunosuppression. Peripheral blood for TCR sequencing was collected from all dose cohorts at baseline, on cycle 4 day 1, and on cycle 7 day 1. The samples were taken from a phase I, first-in-human, multicenter, open-label dose-escalation trial of ivuxolimab. Adults with locally advanced or metastatic melanoma, renal cell carcinoma, hepatocellular carcinoma or head and neck squamous cell carcinoma were enrolled in the trial. Before TCR sequencing, CD4+ T cells and CD8+ T cells were sorted from peripheral blood as separate populations.

The chain couples TRBV28 to TRBJ1-6; TRBD1 lines up with 7 middle nucleotides. This material consisted of CD4+ or CD8+ T cells sorted from blood, taken in a trial of the OX40 agonist ivuxolimab. This receptor was taken from an adult with an advanced solid tumor such as melanoma, head and neck, liver or kidney cancer. The CDR3 protein: CASIQQGYNSPLHF. The sequence in DNA is TGTGCCAGCATTCAACAGGGGTATAATTCACCCCTCCACTTT.